These T cell receptor beta chains were read from a single sample in a study of OX40 agonist ivuxolimab in advanced cancers. TCRdb keeps only in-frame clones here, not all; method: immunoSEQ multiplex PCR. The sample has 55,000 to 70,000 clones, about 88% seen once. The sequencing used CD4+ or CD8+ T cells sorted from blood, collected in a trial of the OX40 agonist ivuxolimab. Receptors were obtained from an adult with an advanced solid tumor such as melanoma, head and neck, liver or kidney cancer. The CDR3 runs from the conserved cysteine through the conserved F or W. A D gene is named only where the DNA matches it firmly. Only some rows state a clone size, as once, few, many or a class for expanded clones.

D gene	V gene	CDR3 length	J gene	clone size	CDR3 protein	CDR3 DNA
-	TRBV21-1	21	TRBJ2-4	-	CASSKAQCPAGEILTKNIQYF	TGTGCCAGCAGCAAAGCGCAGTGCCCAGCGGGAGAGATCTTAACCAAAAACATTCAGTACTTC
-	TRBV19	14	TRBJ2-2	-	CASRTLGNTGELFF	TGTGCCAGTAGAACGTTAGGGAACACCGGGGAGCTGTTTTTT
TRBD2	TRBV5-1	14	TRBJ2-1	-	CASRLAGGPNEQFF	TGCGCCAGTCGGCTAGCGGGAGGACCCAATGAGCAGTTCTTC
-	TRBV18	16	TRBJ1-5	-	CASSPDAGGFSQPQHF	TGTGCCAGCTCACCTGACGCGGGGGGTTTTAGTCAGCCCCAGCATTTT
TRBD1	TRBV5-1	15	TRBJ2-7	-	CASSLNQQGVGEQYF	TGCGCCAGCAGCTTGAACCAACAGGGGGTCGGCGAGCAGTACTTC
-	TRBV5-8	12	TRBJ2-5	-	CASSWTAETQYF	TGTGCCAGCAGCTGGACAGCAGAGACCCAGTACTTC
-	TRBV7-2	16	TRBJ1-3	once	CASSLAVASSGNTIYF	TGTGCCAGCAGCTTAGCGGTGGCTAGCTCTGGAAACACCATATATTTT
TRBD1	TRBV7-2	16	TRBJ1-4	-	CASSGPPGGGNEKLFF	TGTGCCAGCAGCGGACCCCCAGGGGGCGGGAATGAAAAACTGTTTTTT
-	TRBV14	15	TRBJ1-1	-	CASSRRTQLNTEAFF	TGTGCCAGCAGCCGCCGGACGCAGCTGAACACTGAAGCTTTCTTT
-	TRBV4-1	13	TRBJ2-1	-	CASSWPEGGEQFF	TGCGCCAGCAGCTGGCCCGAGGGTGGGGAGCAGTTCTTC
-	TRBV27	14	TRBJ1-4	-	CASSFAGSNEKLFF	TGTGCCAGCAGTTTTGCGGGATCTAATGAAAAACTGTTTTTT
TRBD1	TRBV19	14	TRBJ2-7	-	CASSMDRGPYEQYF	TGTGCCAGTAGTATGGACAGGGGGCCCTACGAGCAGTACTTC
TRBD2	TRBV6-5	13	TRBJ2-7	-	CASSPSGLYEQYF	TGTGCCAGCAGTCCTAGCGGGCTGTACGAGCAGTACTTC
-	TRBV30	14	TRBJ1-3	-	CAWSVGGLENTIYF	TGTGCCTGGAGTGTTGGGGGACTCGAAAACACCATATATTTT
-	TRBV4-1	18	TRBJ2-1	-	CASSLLTPTTSSYNEQFF	TGCGCCAGCAGCCTATTAACCCCGACAACCAGCTCCTACAATGAGCAGTTCTTC
-	TRBV6-6	14	TRBJ2-7	-	CASSYQPPPYEQYF	TGTGCCAGCAGTTACCAACCACCGCCCTACGAGCAGTACTTC
TRBD1	TRBV5-6	16	TRBJ2-2	-	CASSYGQGANTGELFF	TGTGCCAGCAGCTACGGACAGGGTGCCAACACCGGGGAGCTGTTTTTT
-	TRBV30	11	TRBJ2-5	few	CAWSVGETQYF	TGTGCCTGGAGTGTTGGAGAGACCCAGTACTTC
TRBD2	TRBV5-1	17	TRBJ2-2	-	CASSPVAGGPNTGELFF	TGCGCCAGCAGCCCGGTAGCGGGAGGGCCGAACACCGGGGAGCTGTTTTTT
-	TRBV7-2	12	TRBJ2-7	-	CASSSQGYEQYF	TGTGCCAGCAGCAGTCAGGGCTACGAGCAGTACTTC